The 8 T cell receptor beta chains given below trace back to one sample, sequenced in a study of shared clonotypes between healthy human individuals. Naive CD8 cells lacked CD45RO and underwent positive selection for CCR7, leaving out terminally differentiated effector memory CD45RA+ cells. Generated by immunoSEQ multiplex PCR, the TCRdb table keeps only in-frame clones and is missing some. The sample consists of about 800,000 clones, approximately 96% of them appearing once. The sequenced material came from naive CD8+ T cells sorted from blood. The source is a man in his thirties or forties in good health.

This sequence joins TRBV19 and TRBJ2-1; 10 bases align to TRBD1. Losses at the gene ends were 4 bases for V and 5 bases for J; bases not matched to a gene: 8. Per the germline V gene, CDR1 is LNHDA and CDR2 is SQIVND (reference sequence). The CDR3 runs 16 residues. The chain's CDR3 is CASSSRPGQGNNEQFF. DNA for the CDR3: TGTGCCAGTAGTAGCAGACCGGGACAGGGGAACAATGAGCAGTTCTTC.

The sample holds one count of this clone. This chain joins TRBV5-4 and TRBJ2-3; D perhaps matches TRBD2 (6 bases). The CDR3 spans 15 residues. V dropped 0 bases and J dropped 3 bases, with 11 bases sitting between them. Germline CDR1 and CDR2: SGHNT and YYREEE (reference sequence). The CDR3 spells CASSLEIAETDTQYF. CDR3 nucleotides: TGTGCCAGCAGCTTGGAAATAGCGGAGACAGATACGCAGTATTTT.

This sequence joins TRBV9 and TRBJ2-6; no firm D call. Germline V CDR1 and CDR2: SGDLS, YYNGEE. The CDR3 contains 15 residues. V was trimmed by 3 bases and J by 4 bases, leaving 11 bases between them. The CDR3 sequence is CASSGKSRGANVLTF. The CDR3 DNA follows: TGTGCCAGCAGCGGGAAGAGCAGGGGGGCCAACGTCCTGACTTTC.

Notes on this clone: Distinct nucleotide sequences in the sample also encode this CDR3. This chain uses TRBV7-2 with TRBJ2-7; TRBD1 matches 9 bases. Germline V gives CDR1 SGHTA, CDR2 FQGNSA. The CDR3 runs 14 residues. V shed 5 bases and J 1 base; nucleotides not matched to a gene: 3. CDR3 DNA sequence: TGTGCCAGCAGCCTAGGGACAGGGTCCTACGAGCAGTACTTC. Translating gives CASSLGTGSYEQYF.

This sequence joins TRBV6-1 and TRBJ1-1; no clear D gene. This CDR3 comprises 14 residues. Germline V CDR1 and CDR2: MNHNS, SASEGT. V was shortened by 5 bases and J by 5 bases, with 15 bases between the two germline ends. CDR3 region: CASSPSPQRTEAFF. The CDR3 DNA is TGTGCCAGCAGTCCTTCGCCCCAGCGAACTGAAGCTTTCTTT.

This rearrangement joins TRBV4-1 to TRBJ2-7, with a tentative D call TRBD2 (5 bases). With 4 bases removed from V and 7 bases from J, the gap between germline ends came to 23 bases. The CDR3 has 16 residues. Germline CDR1 reads MGHRA; CDR2 reads YSYEKL. The CDR3 sequence is CASSLIHWSDRGEQYF. DNA for the CDR3: TGCGCCAGCAGCCTCATCCATTGGTCTGATCGGGGTGAGCAGTACTTC.

The chain carries TRBV6-6 and TRBJ1-5; D uncertain. Per the germline V gene, CDR1 is MNHNY and CDR2 is SVGAGI (reference sequence). V lost 6 bases and J 5 bases, leaving 5 bases between the germline ends. The CDR3 has 11 amino acids. The CDR3 nucleotides read TGTGCCAGCAGGAGGGATCAGCCCCAGCATTTT. It codes for CASRRDQPQHF.

This rearrangement joins TRBV9 to TRBJ2-3, with D possibly being TRBD2 (6 bases). Per the germline V gene, CDR1 is SGDLS and CDR2 is YYNGEE. Between the trimmed V and J ends, which lost 4 bases and 3 bases, there was a span of 27 bases. The CDR3 spans 19 residues. The CDR3 DNA sequence: TGTGCCAGCAGCCCACGAGGGTTAACGACTGGAGGGCCAACAGATACGCAGTATTTT. This encodes CASSPRGLTTGGPTDTQYF. The variable domain in full, with the rest retrieved from reference TRBV9 and TRBJ2-3, is DSGVTQTPKHLITATGQRVTLRCSPRSGDLSVYWYQQSLDQGLQFLIQYYNGEERAKGNILERFSAQQFPDLHSELNLSSLELGDSALYFCASSPRGLTTGGPTDTQYFGPGTRLTVL.